The 2 T cell receptor beta chains given below trace back to one sample, sequenced in a study of CD4 T cells in relation to SARS-CoV-2 and coronaviruses. For these receptors, no antigen is known. CD4+ T cells from unexposed donors were obtained before the COVID-19 pandemic (2011-2018). Isolation of CD4+ T cells took place after about 9 days in culture. TCRdb's table, derived via immunoSEQ multiplex PCR, lists solely in-frame clones and lacks some. In the table there are around 29,000 clones, 70% to 85% of which are singletons. Source material: CD4+ T cells from PBMCs, cultured in vitro. All receptors derive from a human donor in good health.

V gene TRBV11-2 combines with J gene TRBJ1-6; D gene uncertain. This CDR3 is 14 amino acids long. Per germline, CDR1 SGHAT and CDR2 FQNNGV. V shed 0 bases and J shed 13 bases, with 13 bases lying between them. This CDR3 is CASSLDWTPSPLHF. The CDR3 nucleotides are TGTGCCAGCAGCTTAGATTGGACCCCCTCCCCCCTCCACTTT.

The rearrangement uses TRBV30 and TRBJ1-6; D unclear. Germline values: CDR1 GTSNPN, CDR2 SVGIG (reference sequence). With 5 bases removed from V and 0 bases from J, the gap between germline ends came to 5 bases. This CDR3 region has 13 residues. CDR3 DNA: TGTGCCTGGCGAAGCTCCTATAATTCACCCCTCCACTTT. This encodes CAWRSSYNSPLHF.